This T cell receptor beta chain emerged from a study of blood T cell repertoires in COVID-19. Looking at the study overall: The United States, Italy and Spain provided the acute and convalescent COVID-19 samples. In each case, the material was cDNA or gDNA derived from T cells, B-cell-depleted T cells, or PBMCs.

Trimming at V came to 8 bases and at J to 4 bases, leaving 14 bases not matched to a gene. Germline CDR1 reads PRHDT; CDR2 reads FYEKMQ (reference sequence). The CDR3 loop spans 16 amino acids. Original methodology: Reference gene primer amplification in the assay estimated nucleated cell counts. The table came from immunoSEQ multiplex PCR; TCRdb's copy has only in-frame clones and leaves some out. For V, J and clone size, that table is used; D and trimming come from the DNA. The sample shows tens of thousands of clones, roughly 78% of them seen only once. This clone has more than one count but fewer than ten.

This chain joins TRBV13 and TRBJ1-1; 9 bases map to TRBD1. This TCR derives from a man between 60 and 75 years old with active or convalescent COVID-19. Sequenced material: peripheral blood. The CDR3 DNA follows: TGTGCCAGCCGAGGACAGGGGAATATCGGTCGCACTGAAGCTTTCTTT. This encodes CASRGQGNIGRTEAFF.